These T cell receptor beta chains were read from a single sample in a study of CD4+ T cells in melanoma. The data were produced by immunoSEQ multiplex PCR, yet TCRdb's version contains in-frame clones alone and is incomplete. Among about 10,000 clones listed, about 73% were seen once. The sequenced sample was cells from a culture (not recorded whether cultured in vitro). The receptors come from a human donor with melanoma. Both conserved end residues are part of each CDR3. The size entry is marked missing in some rows and otherwise reads once, few, many or a size class.

v_gene,abundance,j_gene,CDR3aa
TRBV13,-,TRBJ2-7,CASSPGSNSYEQYF
TRBV11-3,-,TRBJ2-3,CASSARPRATQYF
TRBV3-1/TRBV3-2,few,TRBJ1-3,CASSRWSLQGRRGSGNTIYF
TRBV15,-,TRBJ1-2,CATSRDRTGVGYTF
TRBV4-1,-,TRBJ1-2,CASSQGTLNYGYTF
TRBV6-6,-,TRBJ1-1,CASRPGIQVTEAFF
TRBV2,-,TRBJ1-1,CASRAGTGVAEAFF
TRBV6-6,-,TRBJ1-3,CASRVTYSPGNTIYF
TRBV10-1,once,TRBJ2-1,CASSDRQGTYNEQFF
TRBV3-1/TRBV3-2,-,TRBJ1-5,CASSPGGGNQPQHF
TRBV30,-,TRBJ2-7,CAWSPWTGGSYEQYF
TRBV19,-,TRBJ2-1,CASSPGGSNEQFF
TRBV9,-,TRBJ2-6,CASSVAPTLLANVLTF
TRBV4-1,-,TRBJ2-1,CASSQEGGVPVDEQFF
TRBV7-8,once,TRBJ1-3,CASSLKAVVSGNTIYF
TRBV23-1,-,TRBJ2-7,CASSQPRRPGGHEQYF
TRBV2,-,TRBJ1-2,CASSASGLSYGYTF
TRBV20-1,-,TRBJ2-4,CSASKGGAIGLNIQYF
TRBV29-1,once,TRBJ2-1,CSVAEYNEQFF
TRBV4-1,-,TRBJ2-5,CASSRLGAETQYF
TRBV3-1/TRBV3-2,-,TRBJ1-1,CASSQDRRSVEAFF
TRBV5-6,-,TRBJ2-7,CASTDSSYEQYF
TRBV6-5,-,TRBJ1-5,CASIEPQPNQPQHF
TRBV29-1,-,TRBJ1-2,CSVEGVDGYTF
TRBV5-1,-,TRBJ2-3,CASSPGQYLSTDTQYF
TRBV19,-,TRBJ2-6,CASSKTGRRSGANVLTF
TRBV18,-,TRBJ2-3,CASSPRTSGGEGTQYF
TRBV3-1/TRBV3-2,-,TRBJ1-2,CASSRATANYGYTF
TRBV2,-,TRBJ1-5,CASTMGDTVPNQPQHF
TRBV14,few,TRBJ2-1,CASSQGGHGAEQFF